This T cell receptor (beta chain) was recorded in a study of cytomegalovirus exposure and HLA in healthy donors. Study-level findings and limits: In a later analysis, TCR association rates varied by HLA locus: DRB1 most, HLA-C fewest. Later analysis reportedly placed an Asian-associated ancestry cluster below the roughly 700-donor mean in N-insertions. The classifier reportedly diagnosed cytomegalovirus status with high specificity and sensitivity.

As to this clone: Its antigen is currently unknown.

V was pared by 0 bases and J by 3 bases, with 6 bases between. This CDR3 is 13 amino acids long. From germline, CDR1 is MNHNY and CDR2 SVGAGI (reference sequence). There was no recording of CMV serostatus for this donor. In the PCR, 60 Vbeta and 13 Jbeta primers were used. Measured with immunoSEQ multiplex PCR; TCRdb has only the in-frame clones, and not every one. The sample holds 110,000 or so clones, around two thirds seen once. The sample comprised PBMCs. The TCR originated in a human donor in good health. This chain joins TRBV6-6 and TRBJ2-7; D not resolved. The CDR3 sequence: CASSYSNSYEQYF. CDR3 nucleotide sequence: TGTGCCAGCAGTTACTCGAACAGCTACGAGCAGTACTTC.